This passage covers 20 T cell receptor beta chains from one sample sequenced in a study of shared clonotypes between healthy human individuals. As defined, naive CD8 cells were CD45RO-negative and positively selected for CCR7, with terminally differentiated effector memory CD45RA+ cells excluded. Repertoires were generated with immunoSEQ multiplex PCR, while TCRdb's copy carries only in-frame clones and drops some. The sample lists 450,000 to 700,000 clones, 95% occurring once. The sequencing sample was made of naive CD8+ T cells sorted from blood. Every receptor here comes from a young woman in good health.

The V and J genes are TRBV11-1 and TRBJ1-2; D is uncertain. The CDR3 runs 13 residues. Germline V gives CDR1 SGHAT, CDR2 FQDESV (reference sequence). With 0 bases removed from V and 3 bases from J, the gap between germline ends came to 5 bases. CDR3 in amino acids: CASSLAPDYGYTF. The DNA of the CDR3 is TGTGCCAGCAGCTTAGCACCAGACTATGGCTACACCTTC.

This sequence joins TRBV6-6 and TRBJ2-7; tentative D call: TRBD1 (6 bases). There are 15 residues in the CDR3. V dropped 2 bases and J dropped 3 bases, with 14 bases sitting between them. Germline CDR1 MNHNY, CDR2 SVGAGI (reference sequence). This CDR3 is CASSYLQGTLYEQYF. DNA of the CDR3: TGTGCCAGCAGTTACCTACAGGGAACCCTCTACGAGCAGTACTTC.

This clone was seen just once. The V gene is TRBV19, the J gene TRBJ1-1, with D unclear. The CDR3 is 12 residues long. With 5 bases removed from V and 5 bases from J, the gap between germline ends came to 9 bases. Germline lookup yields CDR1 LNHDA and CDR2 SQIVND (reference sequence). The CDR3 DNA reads TGTGCCAGTAGTTGGGGTGGGACTGAAGCTTTCTTT. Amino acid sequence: CASSWGGTEAFF.

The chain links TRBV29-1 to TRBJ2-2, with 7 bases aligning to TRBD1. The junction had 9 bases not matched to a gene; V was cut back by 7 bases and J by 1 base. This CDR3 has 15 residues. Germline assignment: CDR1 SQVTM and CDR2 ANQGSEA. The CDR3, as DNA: TGCAGCGCCCACCTGTGGACAGGGAACACCGGGGAGCTGTTTTTT. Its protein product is CSAHLWTGNTGELFF.

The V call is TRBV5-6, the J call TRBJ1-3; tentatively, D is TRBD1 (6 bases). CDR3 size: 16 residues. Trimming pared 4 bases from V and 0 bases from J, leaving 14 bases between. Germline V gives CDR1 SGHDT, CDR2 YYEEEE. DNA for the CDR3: TGTGCCAGCAGCGGAGGGGGGTTGGTCTCTGGAAACACCATATATTTT. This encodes CASSGGGLVSGNTIYF.

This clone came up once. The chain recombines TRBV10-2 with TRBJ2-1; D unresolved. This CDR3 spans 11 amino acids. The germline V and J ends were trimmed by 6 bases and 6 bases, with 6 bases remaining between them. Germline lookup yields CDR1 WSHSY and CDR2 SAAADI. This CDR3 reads CASSQANEQFF. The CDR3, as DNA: TGCGCCAGCAGCCAGGCCAATGAGCAGTTCTTC.

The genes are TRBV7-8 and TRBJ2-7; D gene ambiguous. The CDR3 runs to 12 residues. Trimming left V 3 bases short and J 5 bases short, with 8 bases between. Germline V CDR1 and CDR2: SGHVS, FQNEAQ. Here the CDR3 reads CASSFTTNEQYF. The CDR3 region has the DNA TGTGCCAGCAGCTTCACTACGAACGAGCAGTACTTC.

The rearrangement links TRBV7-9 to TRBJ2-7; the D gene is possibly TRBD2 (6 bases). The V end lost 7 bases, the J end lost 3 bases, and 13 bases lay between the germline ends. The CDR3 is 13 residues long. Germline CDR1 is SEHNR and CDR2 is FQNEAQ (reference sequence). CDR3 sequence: CASNPPGGYEQYF. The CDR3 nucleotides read TGTGCCAGCAATCCACCCGGGGGCTACGAGCAGTACTTC.

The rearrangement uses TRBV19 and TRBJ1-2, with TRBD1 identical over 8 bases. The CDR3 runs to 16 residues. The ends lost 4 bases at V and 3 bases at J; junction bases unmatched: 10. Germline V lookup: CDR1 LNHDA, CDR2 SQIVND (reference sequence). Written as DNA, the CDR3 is TGTGCCAGTAGTAGTTGGACAGGGTCGATTGACTATGGCTACACCTTC. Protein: CASSSWTGSIDYGYTF.

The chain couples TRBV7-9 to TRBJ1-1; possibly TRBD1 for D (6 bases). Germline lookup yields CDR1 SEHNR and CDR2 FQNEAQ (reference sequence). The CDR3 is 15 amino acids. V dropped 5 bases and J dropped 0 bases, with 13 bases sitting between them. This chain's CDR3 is CASSPPDRLNTEAFF. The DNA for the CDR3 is TGTGCCAGCAGCCCACCGGACAGATTGAACACTGAAGCTTTCTTT.

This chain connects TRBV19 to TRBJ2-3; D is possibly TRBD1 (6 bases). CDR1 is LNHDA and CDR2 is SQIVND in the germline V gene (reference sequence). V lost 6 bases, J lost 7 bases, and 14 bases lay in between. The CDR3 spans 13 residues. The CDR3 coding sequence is TGTGCCAGTAGCTGGCAGGGGCCAAATACGCAGTATTTT. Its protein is CASSWQGPNTQYF.

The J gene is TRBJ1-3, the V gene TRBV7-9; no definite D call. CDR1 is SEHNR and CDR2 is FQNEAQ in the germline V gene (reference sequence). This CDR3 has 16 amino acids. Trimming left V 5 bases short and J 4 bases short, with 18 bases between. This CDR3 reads CASSLDGYAYGNTIYF. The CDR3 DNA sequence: TGTGCCAGCAGCCTGGACGGTTACGCTTACGGAAACACCATATATTTT.

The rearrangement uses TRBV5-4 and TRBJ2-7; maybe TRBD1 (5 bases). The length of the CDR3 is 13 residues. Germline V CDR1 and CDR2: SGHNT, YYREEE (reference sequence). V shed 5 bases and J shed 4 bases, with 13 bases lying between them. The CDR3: CASSSTEKYEQYF. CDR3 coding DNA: TGTGCCAGCAGTTCGACAGAAAAATACGAGCAGTACTTC.

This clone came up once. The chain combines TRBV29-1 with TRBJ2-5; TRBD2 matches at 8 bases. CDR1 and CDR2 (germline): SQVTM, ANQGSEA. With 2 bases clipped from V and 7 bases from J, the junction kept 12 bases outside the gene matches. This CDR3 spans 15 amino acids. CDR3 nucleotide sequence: TGCAGCGTTGAAATACTAGCGGTAGTGGTGGGGACCCAGTACTTC. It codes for CSVEILAVVVGTQYF.

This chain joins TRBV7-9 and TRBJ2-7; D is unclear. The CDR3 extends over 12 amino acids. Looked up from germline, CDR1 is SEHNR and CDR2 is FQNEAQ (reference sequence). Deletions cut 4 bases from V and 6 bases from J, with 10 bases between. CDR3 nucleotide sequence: TGTGCCAGCAGCTCCAAAGGGCGCGAGCAGTACTTC. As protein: CASSSKGREQYF.

The CDR3 region has the DNA TGTGCCACCGAGGGGTTCACTGAAGCTTTCTTT. This sequence encodes CATEGFTEAFF. The V call is TRBV2, the J call TRBJ1-1, with D perhaps matching TRBD1 (5 bases). Germline V gives CDR1 SNHLY, CDR2 FYNNEI. Trimming shortened V by 10 bases and J by 4 bases, and 10 bases separated the two germline ends. There are 11 residues in the CDR3.

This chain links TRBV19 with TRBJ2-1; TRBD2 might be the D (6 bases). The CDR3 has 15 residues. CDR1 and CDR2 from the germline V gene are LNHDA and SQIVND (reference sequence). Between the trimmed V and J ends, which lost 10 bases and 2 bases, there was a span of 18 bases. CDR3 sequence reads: CATSTSGSTYNEQFF. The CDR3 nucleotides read TGTGCCACCTCGACTAGTGGATCCACCTACAATGAGCAGTTCTTC.

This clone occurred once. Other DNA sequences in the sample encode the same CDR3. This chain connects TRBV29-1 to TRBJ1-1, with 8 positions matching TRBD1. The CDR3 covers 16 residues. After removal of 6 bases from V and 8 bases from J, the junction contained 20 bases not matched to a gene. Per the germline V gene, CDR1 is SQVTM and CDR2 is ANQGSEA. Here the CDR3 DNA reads TGCAGCGTACGCAAAGGAGGGGTCAGGGGGCTTACCGAAGCTTTCTTT. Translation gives CSVRKGGVRGLTEAFF.

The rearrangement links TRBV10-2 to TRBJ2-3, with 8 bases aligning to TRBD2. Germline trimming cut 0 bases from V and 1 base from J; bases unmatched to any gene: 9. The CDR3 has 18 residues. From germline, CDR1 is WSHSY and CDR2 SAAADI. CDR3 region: CASSESTSGASRTDTQYF. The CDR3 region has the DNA TGCGCCAGCAGTGAGTCTACTAGCGGAGCGAGTCGCACAGATACGCAGTATTTT.

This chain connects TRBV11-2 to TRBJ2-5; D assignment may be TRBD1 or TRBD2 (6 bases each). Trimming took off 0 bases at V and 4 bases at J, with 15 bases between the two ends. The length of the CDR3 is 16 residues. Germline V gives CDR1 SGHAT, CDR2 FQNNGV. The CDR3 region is CASSLDWGAGLETQYF. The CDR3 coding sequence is TGTGCCAGCAGCTTAGACTGGGGGGCAGGGCTAGAGACCCAGTACTTC.